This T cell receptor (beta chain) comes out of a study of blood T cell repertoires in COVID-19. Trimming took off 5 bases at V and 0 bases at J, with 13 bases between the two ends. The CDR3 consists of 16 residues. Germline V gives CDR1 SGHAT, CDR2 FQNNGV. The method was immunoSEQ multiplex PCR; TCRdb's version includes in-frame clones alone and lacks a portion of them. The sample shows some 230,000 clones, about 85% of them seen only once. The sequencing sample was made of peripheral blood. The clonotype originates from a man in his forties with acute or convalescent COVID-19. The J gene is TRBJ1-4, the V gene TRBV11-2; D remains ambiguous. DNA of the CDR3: TGTGCCAGCAGCCCCGCCAGGTCGCCAACTAATGAAAAACTGTTTTTT. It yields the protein CASSPARSPTNEKLFF.